These T cell receptor beta chains were read from a single sample in a study of T cell responses to AZD1222 COVID-19 vaccine. Clones were sequenced by immunoSEQ multiplex PCR, and TCRdb holds only the in-frame ones, with some missing. The table includes 100,000 to 150,000 clones, roughly 90% detected once. The material was peripheral blood, obtained on day 0 of AZD1222 vaccination. Receptors originate from an adult in good health. CDR3s include the opening cysteine and the closing phenylalanine or tryptophan. A D gene is named only where the DNA matches it firmly. Size is stated for part of the rows, as once, few or many counts, or as a class when the clone is expanded.

D gene,V gene,J gene,clone size,CDR3 protein,CDR3 DNA
TRBD1,TRBV15,TRBJ1-2,-,CATSSRGLPVINYGYTF,TGTGCCACCAGCTCTAGGGGGCTTCCGGTCATTAACTATGGCTACACCTTC
-,TRBV7-8,TRBJ1-4,-,CASSLSGNNEKLFF,TGTGCCAGCAGCTTATCCGGAAACAATGAGAAACTGTTTTTT
TRBD2,TRBV2,TRBJ2-7,-,CASSRRESLAHEQYF,TGTGCCAGCAGTAGGCGGGAGAGTCTGGCCCACGAGCAGTACTTC
-,TRBV5-1,TRBJ2-7,-,CASSLVPTDYEQYF,TGCGCCAGCAGCTTGGTACCTACCGACTACGAGCAGTACTTC
-,TRBV19,TRBJ2-2,-,CASSIAPWGKRNTGELFF,TGTGCCAGTAGTATAGCTCCTTGGGGAAAGAGAAACACCGGGGAGCTGTTTTTT
-,TRBV19,TRBJ1-3,once,CATKDSLSGNTIYF,TGTGCCACCAAGGACAGTCTTAGCGGAAACACCATATATTTT
TRBD1,TRBV4-1,TRBJ2-1,-,CASSQENRGQFF,TGCGCCAGCAGCCAGGAGAACAGGGGGCAGTTCTTC
-,TRBV7-9,TRBJ2-1,-,CASSLWAGSLYNEQFF,TGTGCCAGCAGCTTATGGGCGGGAAGTCTCTACAATGAGCAGTTCTTC
-,TRBV7-9,TRBJ2-5,-,CASSLVGNQETQYF,TGTGCCAGCAGCTTAGTAGGGAACCAAGAGACCCAGTACTTC
-,TRBV14,TRBJ2-3,once,CASSRRDTDTQYF,TGTGCCAGCAGCCGGAGGGACACAGATACGCAGTATTTT
-,TRBV7-9,TRBJ2-5,-,CASRRPGSGETQYF,TGTGCCAGCAGACGACCTGGGTCCGGCGAGACCCAGTACTTC
TRBD1,TRBV3-1/TRBV3-2,TRBJ2-1,-,CASSPRTGSLMNEQFF,TGTGCCAGCAGCCCCCGGACAGGGAGCCTTATGAATGAGCAGTTCTTC
-,TRBV27,TRBJ2-3,once,CASSLVGIDTQYF,TGTGCCAGCAGTTTAGTCGGTATTGATACGCAGTATTTT
TRBD1,TRBV2,TRBJ1-1,-,CASGQGENTEAFF,TGTGCCAGCGGACAGGGGGAAAACACTGAAGCTTTCTTT
-,TRBV11-2,TRBJ1-2,-,CASSLAPGQHYGYTF,TGTGCCAGCAGCTTAGCCCCCGGACAGCACTATGGCTACACCTTC
-,TRBV5-1,TRBJ1-2,-,CASSLGGGPYGYTF,TGCGCCAGCAGCTTGGGAGGAGGACCCTATGGCTACACCTTC
-,TRBV24-1,TRBJ1-2,-,CATSDGKAGRPMGYGYTF,TGTGCCACCAGTGATGGTAAGGCAGGGCGACCTATGGGCTATGGCTACACCTTC
TRBD1,TRBV27,TRBJ2-7,-,CASSEKPGQGAEGSYEQYF,TGTGCCAGCAGTGAGAAGCCGGGACAGGGGGCAGAAGGGTCCTACGAGCAGTACTTC
TRBD1,TRBV7-9,TRBJ1-2,-,CASSWGTGLGYTF,TGTGCCAGCAGCTGGGGGACAGGCCTTGGCTACACCTTC
-,TRBV19,TRBJ2-3,-,CASSIPSKSTDTQYF,TGTGCCAGTAGTATCCCTAGCAAAAGCACAGATACGCAGTATTTT
TRBD1,TRBV28,TRBJ1-2,once,CASSPTGYGYTF,TGTGCCAGCAGTCCGACAGGGTATGGCTACACCTTC
-,TRBV10-1,TRBJ2-7,-,CASPEGRRQPPPGYEQYF,TGCGCCAGCCCGGAGGGTCGGCGCCAGCCTCCTCCGGGCTACGAGCAGTACTTC
TRBD1,TRBV5-1,TRBJ1-2,-,CASSWDSSYGYTF,TGCGCCAGCAGCTGGGACAGTTCCTATGGCTACACCTTC
TRBD2,TRBV3-1/TRBV3-2,TRBJ2-3,-,CASSLRLAGASTDTQYF,TGTGCCAGCAGCCTAAGACTAGCGGGAGCCAGCACAGATACGCAGTATTTT
TRBD1,TRBV27,TRBJ1-2,-,CASREPGQGSEDGYTF,TGTGCCAGCAGGGAACCGGGACAGGGAAGCGAAGATGGCTACACCTTC
TRBD2,TRBV19,TRBJ2-2,-,CASSIRGLAGYTHTGELFF,TGTGCCAGTAGTATTAGGGGACTAGCGGGCTACACTCACACCGGGGAGCTGTTTTTT
TRBD2,TRBV6-5,TRBJ2-7,-,CASVLATSGSGEQYF,TGTGCCAGCGTATTGGCGACTAGCGGGAGTGGGGAGCAGTACTTC
-,TRBV28,TRBJ1-5,-,CASTPGGEDQPQHF,TGTGCCAGCACCCCAGGCGGGGAGGATCAGCCCCAGCATTTT
-,TRBV6-5,TRBJ1-2,once,CASITYRSYGYTF,TGTGCCAGCATAACCTACAGATCCTATGGCTACACCTTC
-,TRBV15,TRBJ1-6,-,CATSRSITGTDNSPLHF,TGTGCCACCAGCAGATCGATTACCGGGACGGATAATTCACCCCTCCACTTT
TRBD1,TRBV18,TRBJ1-4,-,CASSRAGTGGEKLFF,TGTGCCAGCTCACGTGCCGGGACAGGGGGAGAAAAACTGTTTTTT
-,TRBV29-1,TRBJ2-1,-,CSVEGGASSYNEQFF,TGCAGCGTTGAAGGGGGGGCGAGCTCCTACAATGAGCAGTTCTTC
-,TRBV19,TRBJ2-1,-,CASARRTSSYNEQFF,TGTGCCAGTGCCAGGCGGACCAGCTCCTACAATGAGCAGTTCTTC
TRBD2,TRBV7-6,TRBJ2-2,-,CASSWLTGKLAGGGTGELFF,TGTGCCAGCAGCTGGTTGACGGGAAAACTAGCGGGAGGTGGGACCGGGGAGCTGTTTTTT
-,TRBV6-5,TRBJ2-7,-,CASSYSEGLTYEQYF,TGTGCCAGCAGTTACTCGGAGGGTCTCACGTACGAGCAGTACTTC
-,TRBV7-3,TRBJ1-1,-,CASSSQQGRDTEAFF,TGTGCCAGCAGCTCACAACAGGGACGGGACACTGAAGCTTTCTTT
TRBD1,TRBV6-6,TRBJ2-7,-,CASSRQGGNLYEQYF,TGTGCCAGCAGCCGACAGGGGGGCAACCTCTACGAGCAGTACTTC
TRBD2,TRBV10-3,TRBJ2-1,-,CAITRLAGGTYNEQFF,TGTGCCATCACCAGACTAGCGGGAGGTACCTACAATGAGCAGTTCTTC
-,TRBV5-6,TRBJ2-5,-,CASSLSLAAVGQRETQYF,TGTGCCAGCAGCTTGTCATTAGCGGCTGTAGGGCAAAGGGAGACCCAGTACTTC
-,TRBV6-5,TRBJ1-2,-,CASTGGNYGYTF,TGTGCCAGCACTGGCGGTAACTATGGCTACACCTTC
TRBD1,TRBV6-1,TRBJ1-5,-,CASSDWDSLNQPQHF,TGTGCCAGCAGTGATTGGGACAGCCTAAATCAGCCCCAGCATTTT
-,TRBV29-1,TRBJ1-2,-,CSAADTGYGYTF,TGCAGCGCCGCGGACACGGGATATGGCTACACCTTC
-,TRBV7-9,TRBJ1-2,-,CASSLARQHGYTF,TGTGCCAGCAGCTTAGCGCGGCAGCATGGCTACACCTTC
TRBD1,TRBV3-1/TRBV3-2,TRBJ1-5,-,CASSPSPGGHQPQHF,TGTGCCAGCAGCCCGTCCCCAGGGGGGCATCAGCCCCAGCATTTT
-,TRBV18,TRBJ1-1,-,CASSPPGAVENTEAFF,TGTGCCAGCTCACCACCGGGGGCGGTGGAGAACACTGAAGCTTTCTTT
TRBD1,TRBV30,TRBJ1-1,-,CAWSEGQGPNTEAFF,TGTGCCTGGAGTGAGGGACAGGGTCCGAACACTGAAGCTTTCTTT
-,TRBV12-3/TRBV12-4,TRBJ2-5,once,CASSFNLLETQYF,TGTGCCAGCAGTTTTAACCTACTCGAGACCCAGTACTTC
-,TRBV4-2,TRBJ1-3,-,CASSHTLEGGASGNTIYF,TGTGCCAGCAGCCACACTCTCGAAGGGGGGGCCTCTGGAAACACCATATATTTT
-,TRBV2,TRBJ2-2,once,CASKRPMGLLTGELFF,TGTGCCAGCAAACGGCCAATGGGGCTTCTGACCGGGGAGCTGTTTTTT
-,TRBV28,TRBJ1-2,-,CASSRTGTYGYTF,TGTGCCAGCAGTCGCACAGGGACATATGGCTACACCTTC
-,TRBV7-9,TRBJ2-3,-,CASSLEGLDTQYF,TGTGCCAGCAGCTTAGAGGGCTTGGATACGCAGTATTTT
-,TRBV27,TRBJ1-6,-,CASSLSLAGLSPLHF,TGTGCCAGCAGTTTATCGCTTGCAGGCCTTTCACCCCTCCACTTT